This paragraph covers one T cell receptor beta chain sequence. Alongside a J-beta primer mix, a sample-barcoded 5' primer served in a second PCR lasting about 7 to 12 cycles. TCRdb used MiXCR to reprocess the 5' RACE reads, holding one entry per CDR3 protein. The data show about 760,000 distinct CDR3 sequences, roughly 25% seen once. The source of the sample is a study of blood T cells in healthy people across ages. Roughly 10 milliliters of peripheral blood were drawn from each donor into EDTA-treated tubes. CDR1 and CDR2 (germline): SGHRS, YFSETQ. The CDR3 runs 17 residues. V lost 3 bases to trimming and J lost 0 bases, with 17 bases between them. This same sample was also taken into another study, of T cells of mothers and their children.

The V gene is TRBV5-1, the J gene TRBJ2-3; D is perhaps TRBD2 (6 bases). Material: blood. This clonotype was sampled from a boy aged 5-17 years in good health. CDR3 protein: CASSSDLGGTSTDTQYF. DNA for the CDR3: TGCGCCAGCAGCTCAGATCTCGGGGGAACTAGCACAGATACGCAGTATTTT. Supplemented by reference TRBV5-1 and TRBJ2-3, the full variable domain reads KAGVTQTPRYLIKTRGQQVTLSCSPISGHRSVSWYQQTPGQGLQFLFEYFSETQRNKGNFPGRFSGRQFSNSRSEMNVSTLELGDSALYLCASSSDLGGTSTDTQYFGPGTRLTVL.